These T cell receptor beta chains were read from a single sample in a study of cytomegalovirus exposure and HLA in healthy donors. This table comes from immunoSEQ multiplex PCR, and its TCRdb copy is limited to in-frame clones, with some not included. The sample records under 150,000 clones, roughly 80% being singletons. Sequencing was carried out using PBMCs. The origin of the receptors is a man between 18 and 35 years old in good health and CMV-seronegative. Each CDR3 is given with its conserved first and last residue. D genes are given only for firm matches. The size entry is marked missing in some rows and otherwise reads once, few, many or a size class.

V	D	size	J	DNA	CDR3
TRBV5-4	.	.	TRBJ2-5	TGTGCCAGCAGCTCAGGACAGTTTCAAGAGACCCAGTACTTC	CASSSGQFQETQYF
TRBV6-6	TRBD1	.	TRBJ1-2	TGTGCCAGCAGCAAAGACAGGGTTAATCGCGTGGATGGCTACACCTTC	CASSKDRVNRVDGYTF
TRBV7-2	.	once	TRBJ1-1	TGTGCCAGCAGCCCAAAGGTTAGGGGCACTGAAGCTTTCTTT	CASSPKVRGTEAFF
TRBV25-1	.	.	TRBJ1-6	TGTGCCAGCAGTGAATCACGGGGAAATAATTCACCCCTCCACTTT	CASSESRGNNSPLHF
TRBV19	.	.	TRBJ1-3	TGTGCCAGTAGTATTCTTACAGGCTCTGGAAACACCATATATTTT	CASSILTGSGNTIYF
TRBV18	.	.	TRBJ2-4	TGTGCCAGCTCACAGGGAGGAAACATTCAGTACTTC	CASSQGGNIQYF
TRBV7-8	TRBD2	.	TRBJ2-7	TGTGCCAGCAGCTTAGGGGGGGGGACTAGCGGGGCGCGAGAGCAGTACTTC	CASSLGGGTSGAREQYF
TRBV5-6	.	.	TRBJ1-2	TGTGTCAGCAGCTTGGCCAGGGATGGCTACACCTTC	CVSSLARDGYTF
TRBV5-4	.	.	TRBJ1-1	TGTGCCAGCAGCCCAGGACTGGGGAACACTGAAGCTTTCTTT	CASSPGLGNTEAFF
TRBV5-5	TRBD2	.	TRBJ2-7	TGTGCCAGCAGCTGGGATTATCGGGGGGTGTCCTACGAGCAGTACTTC	CASSWDYRGVSYEQYF
TRBV7-6	TRBD2	.	TRBJ2-3	TGTGCCAGCAGCCCCCTAGCGGGGGGGCTTCCTAGCACAGATACGCAGTATTTT	CASSPLAGGLPSTDTQYF
TRBV29-1	.	.	TRBJ2-7	TGCAGCGTTGATGGAGGGGGCGGCTACGAGCAGTACTTC	CSVDGGGGYEQYF
TRBV7-3	TRBD2	.	TRBJ2-5	TGTGCCAGCAGCTTACTAGCGGGGGGGTACCAAGAGACCCAGTACTTC	CASSLLAGGYQETQYF
TRBV6-5	.	few	TRBJ1-1	TGTGCCAGCAGGACACCAGGAATGAACACTGAAGCTTTCTTT	CASRTPGMNTEAFF
TRBV19	.	.	TRBJ1-1	TGTGCCAGTAGTATTGAGGGTCTCGGGCAGGCTTTCTTT	CASSIEGLGQAFF
TRBV18	.	.	TRBJ1-5	TGTGCCAGCTCACCATCGGGGTTGGAGCCCCAGCATTTT	CASSPSGLEPQHF
TRBV5-8	TRBD1	few	TRBJ1-5	TGTGCCAGCAACCCGGGACAGGGGGCGAATCAGCCCCAGCATTTT	CASNPGQGANQPQHF
TRBV29-1	.	.	TRBJ2-7	TGCAGCGCCGGGGGGGACAGGGTTGGCGAGCAGTACTTC	CSAGGDRVGEQYF
TRBV5-8	.	few	TRBJ2-5	TGTGCCAGCAGCTCTATTCATCAAGAGACCCAGTACTTC	CASSSIHQETQYF
TRBV5-6	.	.	TRBJ1-1	TGTGCCAGCAGCCCGCAGGGAAAGACTGAAGCTTTCTTT	CASSPQGKTEAFF
TRBV18	TRBD1	.	TRBJ2-7	TGTGCCAGCTCAAGGACAGGGGTAGCTACCTACGAGCAGTACTTC	CASSRTGVATYEQYF
TRBV4-3	.	.	TRBJ2-3	TGCGCCAGCAGCCAATATCCATCCAGCGATACAGATACGCAGTATTTT	CASSQYPSSDTDTQYF
TRBV4-2	TRBD1	few	TRBJ1-5	TGTGCCAGCAGCCCTCGCTTACAGGGGGCTAGCAATCAGCCCCAGCATTTT	CASSPRLQGASNQPQHF
TRBV29-1	TRBD1	.	TRBJ1-2	TGCAGCGTTGGGGGACAGGGCCTTCACTATGGCTACACCTTC	CSVGGQGLHYGYTF
TRBV27	.	.	TRBJ1-5	TGTGCCAGCAGTCGGTCAGGGGACTATAGCAATCAGCCCCAGCATTTT	CASSRSGDYSNQPQHF
TRBV9	TRBD1	.	TRBJ1-2	TGTGCCAGCAGCGAGGTACCGGGACAGGGGAATGGCTACACCTTC	CASSEVPGQGNGYTF
TRBV7-9	.	.	TRBJ1-2	TGTGCCAGCAGCTTAGGAGGGGGTAGGGGCTACACCTTC	CASSLGGGRGYTF
TRBV5-5	TRBD2	few	TRBJ2-7	TGTGCCAGCAGCTTAGCGGGGGGGCTCTACGAGCAGTACTTC	CASSLAGGLYEQYF
TRBV9	.	few	TRBJ2-5	TGTGCCAGCAGCGTAGGGGACAACAGAGAAGAGACCCAGTACTTC	CASSVGDNREETQYF
TRBV6-5	.	.	TRBJ1-5	TGTGCCAGCAGCCCCGCCGGGTGGGAGCCCCAGCATTTT	CASSPAGWEPQHF
TRBV6-1	TRBD1	.	TRBJ1-3	TGTGCCAGCAGTCGGACAGGGGACGGGAACACCATATATTTT	CASSRTGDGNTIYF
TRBV5-6	.	.	TRBJ1-4	TGTGCCAGCAGCTTGTTGGACAGTAATGAAAAACTGTTTTTT	CASSLLDSNEKLFF
TRBV21-1	.	.	TRBJ1-6	TGTGCCAGCAGCCAAAGCGGACGCGGATCCTATAATTCACCCCTCCACTTT	CASSQSGRGSYNSPLHF
TRBV7-8	.	.	TRBJ2-2	TGTGCCAGCAGCTCACTACGCCCTCTAGCCGTGGACGGGGAGCTGTTTTTT	CASSSLRPLAVDGELFF
TRBV5-6	TRBD1	.	TRBJ2-1	TGTGCCAGCAGCTTGGGGGTCCGGACAGGGAGAAAAAATGAGCAGTTCTTC	CASSLGVRTGRKNEQFF
TRBV2	.	.	TRBJ2-6	TGTGCCAGCAGTGAGTTTTGGGGGGATTCCTCTGGGGCCAACGTCCTGACTTTC	CASSEFWGDSSGANVLTF
TRBV6-5	.	.	TRBJ2-3	TGTGCCAGCAGACTCGCCGCGGTCCTCACAGATACGCAGTATTTT	CASRLAAVLTDTQYF
TRBV27	.	.	TRBJ1-2	TGTGCCAGCAGTTTAGCGGTAGCTAACTATGGCTACACCTTC	CASSLAVANYGYTF
TRBV7-6	TRBD2	.	TRBJ2-7	TGTGCCAGCAGCCCCAGGGGCGGGGGGGTTTACGAGCAGTACTTC	CASSPRGGGVYEQYF
TRBV6-1	TRBD2	once	TRBJ2-5	TGTGCCAGCAGTGCCCTAGCGGGGGGGCTGAGTGAGACCCAGTACTTC	CASSALAGGLSETQYF
TRBV6-4	.	.	TRBJ1-2	TGTGCCAGCAGTGACTCATCAGGTGTTTACGGCTACACCTTC	CASSDSSGVYGYTF
TRBV10-3	.	.	TRBJ2-2	TGTGCCATCAGTCGGGACACTAACACCGGGGAGCTGTTTTTT	CAISRDTNTGELFF
TRBV6-5	TRBD1	.	TRBJ2-2	TGTGCCAGCAGTTACTCCTGGGACAGTGGCACCGGGGAGCTGTTTTTT	CASSYSWDSGTGELFF
TRBV18	.	.	TRBJ2-7	TGTGCCAGCTCAGGGAGCTACGAGCAGTACTTC	CASSGSYEQYF
TRBV6-5	TRBD1	.	TRBJ1-2	TGTGCCACCCACTCAGGGGGCGTGGATGGCTACACCTTC	CATHSGGVDGYTF
TRBV13	TRBD1	.	TRBJ1-4	TGTGCCAGCAGCGGAGGCCGGACAGGGCTTAATGAAAAACTGTTTTTT	CASSGGRTGLNEKLFF
TRBV2	.	.	TRBJ1-6	TGTGCCAGCAGTGAATGGGCAGGCAATTCACCCCTCCACTTT	CASSEWAGNSPLHF
TRBV2	TRBD2	.	TRBJ2-5	TGTGCCAGCGATCCGACGGGGGGGCCGTACCAAGAGACCCAGTACTTC	CASDPTGGPYQETQYF
TRBV7-9	TRBD2	.	TRBJ2-2	TGTGCCAGCACCTCGGGACTAGCGGGGGGCACCGGGGAGCTGTTTTTT	CASTSGLAGGTGELFF
TRBV18	.	few	TRBJ2-1	TGTGCCAGCTCACCAGGGGGGGGCAGCTCGAATGAGCAGTTCTTC	CASSPGGGSSNEQFF
TRBV6-1	TRBD1	.	TRBJ2-2	TGTGCCAGCAGCCCAGGGGGATCGAACACCGGGGAGCTGTTTTTT	CASSPGGSNTGELFF
TRBV7-2	.	.	TRBJ2-7	TGTGCCAGCAGCTTACTAGGGGTAGGAGCCTACGAGCAGTACTTC	CASSLLGVGAYEQYF
TRBV29-1	TRBD2	.	TRBJ2-5	TGCAGCGTTACTAGCGGGGGGGCGAAAGAGACCCAGTACTTC	CSVTSGGAKETQYF
TRBV7-9	TRBD1	few	TRBJ1-4	TGTGCCAGCAGCTTAGGCTTTGGGACAGGGACCTCGGGCGAAAAACTGTTTTTT	CASSLGFGTGTSGEKLFF
TRBV5-1	.	.	TRBJ1-1	TGCGCCAGCAGCTTTGGTAATTATCAGGCTGTGAACACTGAAGCTTTCTTT	CASSFGNYQAVNTEAFF
TRBV9	.	.	TRBJ2-2	TGTGCCAGCAGCGTAAGCCAGGTCGCGAACACCGGGGAGCTGTTTTTT	CASSVSQVANTGELFF
TRBV5-1	.	.	TRBJ1-1	TGCGCCAGCAGCTTAACAGGTGGTCAGGGCAGTTCTAACACTGAAGCTTTCTTT	CASSLTGGQGSSNTEAFF
TRBV18	TRBD1	.	TRBJ2-3	TGTGCCAGCTCAATAAACAGGGGGCCATCAGATACGCAGTATTTT	CASSINRGPSDTQYF
TRBV5-4	.	.	TRBJ2-7	TGTGCCAGCAGCTTGGGGACACCCACCTACGAGCAGTACTTC	CASSLGTPTYEQYF
TRBV5-1	TRBD1	.	TRBJ1-5	TGCGCCAGCAGCTTGGGGGACAGGTTCAATCAGCCCCAGCATTTT	CASSLGDRFNQPQHF